A selection of T cell receptor beta chains follows, all from one sample in a study of CD8+CD57+ T cells in acquired aplastic anemia. TCRdb itself ran the reads through MiXCR, one entry per CDR3 protein. The table includes over 150,000 distinct CDR3 sequences, approximately 52% detected once. The material sequenced was sorted CD4+, CD8+, or CD8+CD57+ T cells (not recorded which) from PBMCs. Source of these receptors: a human donor with aplastic anemia. CDR3s include the opening cysteine and the closing phenylalanine or tryptophan. The D gene is left open where the match is weak. Rows may omit the clone size; those that give it use once, few, many or a size class.

d_gene,v_gene,j_gene,abundance,CDR3nt,CDR3aa
NA,TRBV10-2,TRBJ2-6,NA,TGCGCCAGCAAGCCGGGCTCCTCTGGGGCCAACGTCCTGACTTTC,CASKPGSSGANVLTF
TRBD2,TRBV10-3,TRBJ2-1,few,TGTGCCATTCAGGGCACTAGCGGGGGGTTCTACAATGAGCAGTTCTTC,CAIQGTSGGFYNEQFF
NA,TRBV25-1,TRBJ1-2,once,TGTGCCAGCAGTGAAGGAGGACAGCTCACTAGATATGGCTACACCTTC,CASSEGGQLTRYGYTF
NA,TRBV19,TRBJ2-2,NA,TGTGCCAGTAGTATGGCCCAGAACACCGGGGAGCTGTTTTTT,CASSMAQNTGELFF
NA,TRBV2,TRBJ1-5,NA,TGTGCCAGCAGCGGGACGGGAGGCAATCAGCCCCAGCATTTT,CASSGTGGNQPQHF
TRBD2,TRBV6-5,TRBJ2-1,NA,TGTGCCAGCAGTTCGGGGGGGGCTTACAATGAGCAGTTCTTC,CASSSGGAYNEQFF
TRBD1,TRBV20-1,TRBJ1-1,NA,TGCAGTGCCCGTGACAGGGAGAACACTGAAGCTTTCTTT,CSARDRENTEAFF
NA,TRBV20-1,TRBJ1-6,NA,TGCAGTGCTACTGAACAGAGCCTCTCCTATAATTCACCCCTCCACTTT,CSATEQSLSYNSPLHF
NA,TRBV5-1,TRBJ2-7,NA,TGCGCCAGCAGCTTGGAAGGGGGGCTACACGAGCAGTACTTC,CASSLEGGLHEQYF
NA,TRBV20-1,TRBJ2-7,NA,TGCAGTGCTCCTCACAGGGGGGGGTACGAGCAGTACTTC,CSAPHRGGYEQYF
TRBD2,TRBV29-1,TRBJ2-7,NA,TGCAGCGTGGCCGGGACTAGCGGGATTTCCTTCTCCTACGAGCAGTACTTC,CSVAGTSGISFSYEQYF
NA,TRBV9,TRBJ1-2,many,TGTGCCAGCGGGGGGGGGGCCTATGGCTACACCTTC,CASGGGAYGYTF
TRBD2,TRBV7-6,TRBJ2-7,once,TGTGCCAGCAGCCCCGGGGGGGCAGGGGTCGAGCAGTACTTC,CASSPGGAGVEQYF
NA,TRBV2,TRBJ2-7,once,TGTGCCATAGGACCATTACTACGCGAGCAGTACTTC,CAIGPLLREQYF
NA,TRBV29-1,TRBJ1-1,NA,TGCAGCGTTGGTAACACTGAAGCTTTCTTT,CSVGNTEAFF
NA,TRBV25-1,TRBJ1-1,NA,TGTGCCAGCTTCGACAGGAACACTGAAGCTTTCTTT,CASFDRNTEAFF
NA,TRBV19,TRBJ2-7,NA,TGTGCCAGTAGTTCCGGGACAATCTCCTACGAGCAGTACTTC,CASSSGTISYEQYF
NA,TRBV25-1,TRBJ1-6,few,TGTGCCAGCAGCCCCGTACAGGGAGCATTTTCACCCCTCCACTTT,CASSPVQGAFSPLHF
NA,TRBV2,TRBJ1-5,many,TGTGCCAGCAGTGAAGGTGGAAATCAGCCCCAGCATTTT,CASSEGGNQPQHF
TRBD2,TRBV20-1,TRBJ2-2,NA,TGCAGTGCTTCTCCACTAGCGGGAGCCGGGGAGCTGTTTTTT,CSASPLAGAGELFF
NA,TRBV5-1,TRBJ2-1,NA,TGTGCCAGCAGTGACTGGGGGTCGGGCAATGAGCAGTTCTTC,CASSDWGSGNEQFF
NA,TRBV19,TRBJ1-1,NA,TGTGCCAGTACGGAAGGAGAAGCTTTCTTT,CASTEGEAFF
TRBD2,TRBV19,TRBJ2-7,many,TGTGCCAGTTCTCCTAGCGGGCGATACTACGAGCAGTACTTC,CASSPSGRYYEQYF
NA,TRBV20-1,TRBJ1-2,many,TGCAGTGCCGAGGGGCGCAGCCTTGTTCATGGCTACACCTTC,CSAEGRSLVHGYTF
TRBD1,TRBV24-1,TRBJ2-1,NA,TGTGCCACCAGTGATCCGACAGGGGGGAGGGTTGAGCAGTTCTTC,CATSDPTGGRVEQFF
TRBD1,TRBV15,TRBJ2-7,few,TGTGCCACCAGCGGAGGGACAGGGGAGGTCAACGAGCAGTACTTC,CATSGGTGEVNEQYF
NA,TRBV9,TRBJ2-2,few,TGTGCCAGCAGCCCCTTTGGGGCATATTCGAACACCGGGGAGCTGTTTTTT,CASSPFGAYSNTGELFF
NA,TRBV4-1,TRBJ1-1,NA,TGCGCCAGCAGCCGACCCCAATTCAGGGGGAACACTGAAGCTTTCTTT,CASSRPQFRGNTEAFF
NA,TRBV11-2,TRBJ2-6,NA,TGTGCCAGCAGCCGGAGGTTGTGGGGGGCCAACGTCCTGACTTTC,CASSRRLWGANVLTF
NA,TRBV19,TRBJ2-1,many,TGTGCCAGTAGTATGGAAGCATATCCGACGTACAATGAGCAGTTCTTC,CASSMEAYPTYNEQFF
NA,TRBV2,TRBJ2-1,NA,TGTGCCAGCAGCCAAAGCGTGGGCCTTTTCAATGAGCAGTTCTTC,CASSQSVGLFNEQFF
NA,TRBV7-2,TRBJ1-1,NA,TGTGCCAGCAGCTTAGCGGCTGCAAGTGAAGCTTTCTTT,CASSLAAASEAFF
NA,TRBV6-4,TRBJ2-4,NA,TGTGCCAGCAGTGACTCGGGGGTAGCCAAAAACATTCAGTACTTC,CASSDSGVAKNIQYF
NA,TRBV19,TRBJ1-1,many,TGTGCCAGTAGACAGGGCGCGAACACTGAAGCTTTCTTT,CASRQGANTEAFF
NA,TRBV27,TRBJ2-7,many,TGTGCCAGCAGTTACAGGGCCTCGGGCGAGCAGTACTTC,CASSYRASGEQYF
NA,TRBV5-1,TRBJ2-7,many,TGCGCCAGCTCGTTGGAGGGGGCATGGTACGAGCAGTACTTC,CASSLEGAWYEQYF
NA,TRBV9,TRBJ1-1,once,TGTGCCAGCAGCGTAGAAACGGAAGCTTTCTTT,CASSVETEAFF
TRBD2,TRBV2,TRBJ2-7,many,TGTGCCAGCACCTGGGCAGCGGGATCCTACGAGCAGTACTTC,CASTWAAGSYEQYF
NA,TRBV25-1,TRBJ2-5,NA,TGTGCCAGCACGGCAGGAGGACTAGAGACCCAGTACTTC,CASTAGGLETQYF
TRBD2,TRBV7-9,TRBJ2-5,NA,TGTGCCAGCAGCCTCGTGGGGGGGGGGAACCAAGAGACCCAGTACTTC,CASSLVGGGNQETQYF
TRBD1,TRBV5-1,TRBJ2-2,many,TGCGCCAGCAGCTTGGGACAGGGCGCGAACACCGGGGAGCTGTTTTTT,CASSLGQGANTGELFF
NA,TRBV24-1,TRBJ2-5,NA,TGTGCCACCGTGGTTCGGGGCGAGACCCGGTACTTC,CATVVRGETRYF
TRBD2,TRBV20-1,TRBJ2-5,NA,TGCAGTGCTATCAATCGACTAGCGGGGGGGCAAGAGACCCAGTACTTC,CSAINRLAGGQETQYF
NA,TRBV12-3/TRBV12-4,TRBJ1-2,many,TGTGCCAGCAGTCTAGGGCTTACCCGGGGCTACACCTTC,CASSLGLTRGYTF
NA,TRBV19,TRBJ1-6,many,TGTGCCAGTGGGATGGCCTATAATTCACCCCTCCACTTT,CASGMAYNSPLHF
NA,TRBV19,TRBJ2-5,once,TGTGCCAGTAGCGAGGGACGGCGACAAGAGACCCTGTACTTC,CASSEGRRQETLYF
NA,TRBV9,TRBJ1-3,many,TGTGCCAGCAGCACGAAGGACGGTCCTGGAAACACCATATATTTT,CASSTKDGPGNTIYF
TRBD2,TRBV12-3/TRBV12-4,TRBJ2-1,NA,TGTGCCAGCAGTTTGGGTGGGCTAGCGGTGAATGAGCAGTTCTTC,CASSLGGLAVNEQFF
NA,TRBV4-1,TRBJ2-6,many,TGCGCCAGCAGCCAGGCCTCTGGGGCCAACGTCCTGACTTTC,CASSQASGANVLTF
NA,TRBV19,TRBJ2-5,NA,TGTGCCAGTAGATCCGGGGAGACCCAGTACTTC,CASRSGETQYF
NA,TRBV6-1,TRBJ2-3,NA,TGTGCCAGCAGTCGTCCCGGGCAGATCGCAGATACGCAGTATTTT,CASSRPGQIADTQYF